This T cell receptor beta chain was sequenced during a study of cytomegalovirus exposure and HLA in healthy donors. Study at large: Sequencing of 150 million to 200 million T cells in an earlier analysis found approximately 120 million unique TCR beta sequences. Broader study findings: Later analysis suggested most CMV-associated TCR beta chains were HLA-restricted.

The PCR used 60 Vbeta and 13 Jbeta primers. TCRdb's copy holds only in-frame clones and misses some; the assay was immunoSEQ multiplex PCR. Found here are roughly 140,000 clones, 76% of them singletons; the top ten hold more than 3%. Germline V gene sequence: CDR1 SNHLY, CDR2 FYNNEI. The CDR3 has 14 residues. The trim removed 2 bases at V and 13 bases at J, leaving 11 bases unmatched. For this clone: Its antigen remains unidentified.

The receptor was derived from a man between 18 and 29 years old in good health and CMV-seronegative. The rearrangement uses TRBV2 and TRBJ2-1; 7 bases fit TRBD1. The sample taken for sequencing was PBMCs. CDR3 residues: CASSERVTGSFQFF. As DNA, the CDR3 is TGTGCCAGCAGTGAACGGGTGACAGGGTCTTTTCAGTTCTTC.